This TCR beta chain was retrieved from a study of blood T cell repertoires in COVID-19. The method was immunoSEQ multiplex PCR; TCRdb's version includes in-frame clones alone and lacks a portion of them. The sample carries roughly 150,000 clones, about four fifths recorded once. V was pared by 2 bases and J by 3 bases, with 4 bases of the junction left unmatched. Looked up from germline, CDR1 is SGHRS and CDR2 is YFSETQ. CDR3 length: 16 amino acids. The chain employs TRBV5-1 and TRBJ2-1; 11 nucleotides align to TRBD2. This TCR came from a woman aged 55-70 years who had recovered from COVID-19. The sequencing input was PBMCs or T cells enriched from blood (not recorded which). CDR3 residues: CASSFTSGGLYNEQFF. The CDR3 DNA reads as TGCGCCAGCAGCTTCACTAGCGGGGGCCTCTACAATGAGCAGTTCTTC.